This T cell receptor (beta chain) was observed in a study of T-cell memory formation after mild COVID-19. Study as a whole: Clusters of TCRs were largely donor specific. Study-wide results and caveats: Later expanders leaned CD4+, whereas day 15 to 85 contracting clones were balanced CD4/CD8. Most CD4+ clones that shrank were in CM and EM, while CD8+ ones turned up in EMRA.

V lost 4 bases and J lost 7; bases outside the gene matches: 12. Germline V gene sequence: CDR1 MNHEY, CDR2 SVGAGI. The CDR3 spans 15 residues. The authors produced TCR alpha and TCR beta cDNA libraries with sample barcodes and UMIs by 5'RACE using constant-segment primers. Each CDR3 protein is one row after TCRdb ran MiXCR on the 5' RACE reads. The table has a few hundred thousand distinct CDR3 sequences, about a sixth seen once. Concerning this clonotype: Its matching antigen is unknown.

This sequence joins TRBV6-5 and TRBJ2-7, with 8 bases lining up with TRBD1. The sequence came from a man between 18 and 35 years old who had mild COVID-19 (a few samples of this study predate the infection). Cell type and time point are not known. The specimen sequenced was PBMCs or a T cell subset sorted from them (not recorded which). The CDR3 sequence is CASSLWTGPVSEQYF. The CDR3 region has the DNA TGTGCCAGCAGTTTGTGGACAGGGCCGGTTTCGGAGCAGTACTTC.